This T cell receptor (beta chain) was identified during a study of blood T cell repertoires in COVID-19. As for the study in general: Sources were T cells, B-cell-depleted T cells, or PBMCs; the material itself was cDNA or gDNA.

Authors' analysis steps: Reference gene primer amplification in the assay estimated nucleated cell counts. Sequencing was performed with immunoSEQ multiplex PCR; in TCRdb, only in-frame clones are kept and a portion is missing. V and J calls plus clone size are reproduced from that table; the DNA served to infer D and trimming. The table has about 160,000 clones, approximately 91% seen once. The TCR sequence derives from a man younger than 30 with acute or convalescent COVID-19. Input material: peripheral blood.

CDR3 sequence reads: CASTSPGLRYGYTF. CDR3 DNA: TGTGCCAGCACCAGTCCGGGACTCCGCTATGGCTACACCTTC. This chain links TRBV9 with TRBJ1-2; tentative D call: TRBD1 (5 bases). Germline CDR1 reads SGDLS; CDR2 reads YYNGEE. V lost 6 bases, J lost 4 bases, and 16 bases lay in between. The CDR3 consists of 14 residues.